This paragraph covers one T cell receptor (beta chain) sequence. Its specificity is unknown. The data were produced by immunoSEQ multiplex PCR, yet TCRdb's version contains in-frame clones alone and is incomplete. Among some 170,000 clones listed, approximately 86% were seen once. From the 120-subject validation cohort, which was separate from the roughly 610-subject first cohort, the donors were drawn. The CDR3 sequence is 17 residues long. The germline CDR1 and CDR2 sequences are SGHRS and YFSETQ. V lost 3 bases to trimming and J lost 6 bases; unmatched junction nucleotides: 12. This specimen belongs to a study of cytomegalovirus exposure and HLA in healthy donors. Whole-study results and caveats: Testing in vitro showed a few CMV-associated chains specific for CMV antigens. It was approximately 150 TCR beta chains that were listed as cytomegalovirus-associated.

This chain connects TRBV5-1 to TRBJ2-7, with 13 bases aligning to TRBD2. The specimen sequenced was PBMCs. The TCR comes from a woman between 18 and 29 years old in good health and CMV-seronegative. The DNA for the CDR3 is TGCGCCAGCAGCTGGATCCCACTAGCGGGGGGGCTACGCGAGCAGTACTTC. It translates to CASSWIPLAGGLREQYF.